This T cell receptor beta chain was captured by sequencing in a study of regulatory T cells in long-lasting Graves disease. This CDR3 comprises 14 residues. The germline gives CDR1 LGHNT, CDR2 FRNRAP. Trimming removed 11 bases from V and 3 bases from J, with 18 bases in between. Sample time point: newly diagnosed GD, antithyroid drugs for less than 3 months. The TCR library was made from RNA that had been extracted from PBMCs in TRIzol. Arm-PCR of CDR3 regions with iRepertoire HTBI primers generated TCR beta libraries. Via MiXCR, TCRdb re-called the multiplex PCR reads, giving one row per CDR3 protein. The table lists about 530,000 distinct CDR3 sequences, around 16% of them singletons, with about 25% in the top ten. This same sample was also part of a study on T cells in Graves' hyperthyroidism and ophthalmopathy. That report adds: Graves' hyperthyroidism without ophthalmopathy progression within 18 months was termed stable.

The genes are TRBV12-5 and TRBJ2-3; the D gene is possibly TRBD1 (7 bases). The sequenced sample was peripheral blood mononuclear cells (PBMCs), obtained at new diagnosis, from a patient treated with antithyroid drugs. This sequence was found in a woman aged 35-60 years with Graves disease. The CDR3, as DNA: TGTGCTGGTAATCAGGGGGGTGGAACAGATACGCAGTATTTT. Residues: CAGNQGGGTDTQYF.